A single sample gave rise to the 28 T cell receptor beta chains below, sequenced in a study of early stage breast cancer tumors. TCRdb's table, derived via immunoSEQ multiplex PCR, lists solely in-frame clones and lacks some. The sample shows approximately 7,400 clones, around 60% of them seen only once. The material sequenced was breast tumor tissue. All receptors come from a person aged 65 to 85 with breast cancer.

This clone showed up just a few times. V usage is TRBV2 and J usage is TRBJ2-2; D possibly corresponds to TRBD1 (6 bases). V lost 1 base and J 1 base, leaving 7 bases between the germline ends. Per the germline V gene, CDR1 is SNHLY and CDR2 is FYNNEI. This CDR3 comprises 15 residues. CDR3 residues: CASSEEQGNTGELFF. In DNA, the CDR3 is TGTGCCAGCAGTGAAGAACAGGGGAACACCGGGGAGCTGTTTTTT.

This chain connects TRBV9 to TRBJ1-3, with D unresolved. Trimming cost V 3 bases and J 12 bases, with 22 bases left between them. The CDR3 runs to 15 residues. From germline, CDR1 is SGDLS and CDR2 YYNGEE. The CDR3 sequence is CASSAGPEPPKNIYF. DNA for the CDR3: TGTGCCAGCAGCGCAGGCCCGGAACCCCCAAAGAACATATATTTT.

This clone came up a few times. The V call is TRBV5-1, the J call TRBJ1-5; tentative D call: TRBD1 (5 bases). Trimming removed 4 bases at V and 1 base at J, with 12 bases between. The CDR3 consists of 15 residues. Germline CDR1 SGHRS, CDR2 YFSETQ. DNA of the CDR3: TGCGCCAGCAGCCCCACAGGCGGCAGCAATCAGCCCCAGCATTTT. Protein sequence: CASSPTGGSNQPQHF.

The chain joins TRBV6-5 to TRBJ2-5; TRBD2 is a possible D gene (6 bases). The J call is doubtful: the DNA matches TRBJ2-7 better. This CDR3 spans 12 amino acids. In germline, CDR1 is MNHEY, CDR2 SVGAGI. Here the CDR3 reads CASSRGVYEQYF. The CDR3 bases are TGTGCCAGCAGTCGCGGGGTATACGAGCAGTACTTC.

This CDR3 is CASRLTGSYGYTF. The DNA of the CDR3 is TGTGCCAGCAGATTAACAGGTTCCTATGGCTACACCTTC. This chain uses TRBV7-2 with TRBJ1-2, with D perhaps TRBD1 (5 bases). Germline lookup yields CDR1 SGHTA and CDR2 FQGNSA. V gave up 6 bases and J gave up 4 bases, with 12 bases separating them. This CDR3 is built from 13 residues.

This clone was observed a handful of times. The V call is TRBV25-1, the J call TRBJ2-2, with D uncertain. V lost 4 bases, J lost 0 bases, and 6 bases lay in between. Germline lookup yields CDR1 MGHDK and CDR2 SYGVNS. The length of the CDR3 is 14 residues. CDR3 region: CASSGPTNTGELFF. Here the CDR3 DNA reads TGTGCCAGCAGTGGGCCGACGAACACCGGGGAGCTGTTTTTT. Combining the CDR3 with reference TRBV25-1 and TRBJ2-2 gives the whole variable domain EADIYQTPRYLVIGTGKKITLECSQTMGHDKMYWYQQDPGMELHLIHYSYGVNSTEKGDLSSESTVSRIRTEHFPLTLESARPSHTSQYLCASSGPTNTGELFFGEGSRLTVL.

The rearrangement joins TRBV19 to TRBJ1-4, with 8 nucleotides matching TRBD1. Per germline, CDR1 LNHDA and CDR2 SQIVND (reference sequence). CDR3 length equals 15 residues. The J segment lost 7 bases and the V segment lost 3 bases, leaving 7 bases of the junction unmatched. The CDR3 reads CASSIRDRWTEKLFF. The CDR3 nucleotides read TGTGCCAGTAGTATCCGGGACAGGTGGACTGAAAAACTGTTTTTT.

The V and J genes are TRBV5-6 and TRBJ2-7, with 8 nucleotides matching TRBD1. J gave up 4 bases and V 2 bases, and 8 bases lay outside the gene matches. The CDR3 runs to 15 residues. The V gene's germline CDR1 is SGHDT and CDR2 YYEEEE. The CDR3 bases are TGTGCCAGCAGCTTATATGACAGGGGTAGGTACGAGCAGTACTTC. Encoded protein: CASSLYDRGRYEQYF.

CDR3 region: CASSLELGGSYGYTF. The CDR3 DNA reads TGTGCCAGCAGCTTGGAGCTAGGGGGTTCCTATGGCTACACCTTC. The chain employs TRBV5-5 and TRBJ1-2; TRBD1 might be the D (6 bases). The CDR3 covers 15 residues. V was pared by 0 bases and J by 4 bases, with 13 bases between. CDR1 SGHKS and CDR2 YYEKEE come from the germline V gene (reference sequence).

With respect to this clone: A much bigger clone sits one base away, suggesting this may be a read error. The same CDR3 is also encoded by other DNA sequences in this sample. The V gene is TRBV4-1, the J gene TRBJ2-7, with D tentatively TRBD2 (6 bases). The CDR3 is 14 amino acids. The germline CDR1 and CDR2 sequences are MGHRA and YSYEKL. Trimming took off 1 base at V and 3 bases at J, with 10 bases between the two ends. In DNA, the CDR3 is TGCGCCAGCAGCCAAGTCGGCGGGGACTACGAGCAGTACTTC. It specifies CASSQVGGDYEQYF.

The chain has TRBV28 and TRBJ2-7; D perhaps matches TRBD2 (6 bases). With 6 bases removed from V and 4 bases from J, the gap between germline ends came to 13 bases. This CDR3 spans 13 amino acids. Germline values: CDR1 MDHEN, CDR2 SYDVKM. The CDR3 DNA reads TGTGCCAGCAGCTGGGGGACTTCTTACGAGCAGTACTTC. Its protein product is CASSWGTSYEQYF.

This clone was seen only once. This sequence joins TRBV5-1 and TRBJ2-3, with 16 positions matching TRBD2. Germline V CDR1 and CDR2: SGHRS, YFSETQ. The CDR3 consists of 16 residues. The trim removed 4 bases at V and 4 bases at J, leaving 3 bases unmatched. DNA for the CDR3: TGCGCCAGCAGCACGGGACTAGCGGGGGGGGCAGATACGCAGTATTTT. Amino acid sequence: CASSTGLAGGADTQYF.

CDR3 bases: TGTGCCAGCAGTTTGGGGGGGGAAGAGACCCAGTACTTC. It encodes CASSLGGEETQYF. The rearrangement uses TRBV2 and TRBJ2-5; TRBD2 matches 7 bases. Per the germline V gene, CDR1 is SNHLY and CDR2 is FYNNEI. The CDR3 loop spans 13 amino acids. V shed 5 bases and J 3 bases; nucleotides not matched to a gene: 3.

This chain connects TRBV5-6 to TRBJ1-4; D gene uncertain. Germline assignment: CDR1 SGHDT and CDR2 YYEEEE. The CDR3 has 15 residues. V was shortened by 4 bases and J by 10 bases, with 20 bases between the two germline ends. CDR3 bases: TGTGCCAGCAGCGGGAGGACGGCCCCCGGAGCAAAACTGTTTTTT. Translating gives CASSGRTAPGAKLFF.

This clone appeared once. The chain employs TRBV9 and TRBJ1-2; 7 bases are a match to TRBD1. The CDR3 sequence is 15 residues long. Germline V gives CDR1 SGDLS, CDR2 YYNGEE. Germline trimming cut 3 bases from V and 8 bases from J; bases unmatched to any gene: 13. The CDR3 DNA sequence: TGTGCCAGCAGCGCGCGGGACAGTCCTTTTATCGGCTACACCTTC. It is translated as CASSARDSPFIGYTF.

This clone occurred a few times. The same CDR3 is also encoded by other DNA sequences in this sample. V usage is TRBV4-2 and J usage is TRBJ1-2; unclear D gene. Looked up from germline, CDR1 is LGHNA and CDR2 is YNFKEQ. The CDR3 is 11 amino acids. The germline V and J ends were trimmed by 1 base and 6 bases, with 3 bases remaining between them. The chain's CDR3 is CASSQVDGYTF. CDR3 sequence (DNA): TGTGCCAGCAGCCAAGTAGATGGCTACACCTTC.

The V gene is TRBV7-9, the J gene TRBJ1-6, with TRBD1 matching over 10 bases. After removal of 2 bases from V and 8 bases from J, the junction contained 12 bases not matched to a gene. The CDR3 has 18 amino acids. Germline V gene sequence: CDR1 SEHNR, CDR2 FQNEAQ (reference sequence). The CDR3, as DNA: TGTGCCAGCAGCTTATACCCTGACAGGGGGCGCGTCTATTCACCCCTCCACTTT. It codes for CASSLYPDRGRVYSPLHF.

The J gene is TRBJ2-7, the V gene TRBV27, with 7 bases that match TRBD2. The germline V gene has CDR1 MNHEY and CDR2 SMNVEV (reference sequence). The CDR3 length is 13 residues. Trimming at V came to 4 bases and at J to 2 bases, leaving 2 bases not matched to a gene. The CDR3 region is CASSWAGAYEQYF. In nucleotides, the CDR3 is TGTGCCAGCAGTTGGGCGGGGGCCTACGAGCAGTACTTC.

The chain carries TRBV2 and TRBJ2-1; the D gene is possibly TRBD2 (5 bases). Germline assignment: CDR1 SNHLY and CDR2 FYNNEI. This CDR3 is 14 amino acids long. V dropped 5 bases and J dropped 0 bases, with 8 bases sitting between them. The CDR3 DNA is TGTGCCAGCAGTCGGGCGGGCTCCTACAATGAGCAGTTCTTC. Its translation: CASSRAGSYNEQFF.

This clone was picked up a small number of times. The rearrangement uses TRBV2 and TRBJ1-6; D not certain. Germline values: CDR1 SNHLY, CDR2 FYNNEI. The CDR3 runs to 11 residues. Trimming stripped 6 bases from V and 14 bases from J, with 11 bases between. The CDR3 DNA is TGTGCCAGCAGCCTGAACTTTTCCCTCCACTTT. This sequence encodes CASSLNFSLHF.

The chain carries TRBV5-8 and TRBJ1-2, with D maybe TRBD1 (5 bases). The germline gives CDR1 SGHTS, CDR2 YDEGEE. V was shortened by 4 bases and J by 7 bases, with 14 bases between the two germline ends. The CDR3 is 13 amino acids. Written as DNA, the CDR3 is TGTGCCAGCAGCCCGGGCGACAGAGCTGGCTACACCTTC. This codes for CASSPGDRAGYTF.

This clone occurred a few times. The chain recombines TRBV2 with TRBJ2-1; the match to TRBD2 covers 11 bases. Germline trimming cut 3 bases from V and 5 bases from J; bases unmatched to any gene: 3. The CDR3 has 15 residues. CDR1 is SNHLY and CDR2 is FYNNEI in the germline V gene. CDR3 protein: CASSDIAGGHNEQFF. CDR3 DNA sequence: TGTGCCAGCAGTGATATAGCGGGGGGGCACAATGAGCAGTTCTTC.

This clone was observed a handful of times. At one end, the junction sequence differs from germline, possibly due to a read error. V usage is TRBV15 and J usage is TRBJ2-7; 9 bases are shared with TRBD1. This CDR3 region has 13 residues. The germline gives CDR1 LNHNV, CDR2 YYDKDF (reference sequence). CDR3 coding DNA: TGTGCCACTCAGGGACAGGGACAATACGGGCAGTACTTC. This sequence encodes CATQGQGQYGQYF.

This clone is labeled as medium-sized. This chain links TRBV9 with TRBJ2-3; 9 bases are a match to TRBD1. The V segment lost 0 bases and the J segment 1 base; nucleotides outside the gene matches: 3. CDR1 is SGDLS, CDR2 YYNGEE, per germline. The CDR3 is 16 amino acids. The CDR3 sequence: CASSVATGGGTDTQYF. In nucleotides, the CDR3 is TGTGCCAGCAGCGTAGCGACAGGGGGAGGCACAGATACGCAGTATTTT.

V gene TRBV25-1 combines with J gene TRBJ2-4; 7 bases fit TRBD1. Germline loops: CDR1 MGHDK, CDR2 SYGVNS. CDR3 length: 15 residues. J lost 6 bases, V lost 1 base, and 6 bases had no gene match. In DNA, the CDR3 is TGTGCCAGCAGTGAATCCCGGACAGGCGGAAACATTCAGTACTTC. It yields the protein CASSESRTGGNIQYF. Using reference TRBV25-1 and TRBJ2-4 for the parts outside the CDR3, the full variable domain is EADIYQTPRYLVIGTGKKITLECSQTMGHDKMYWYQQDPGMELHLIHYSYGVNSTEKGDLSSESTVSRIRTEHFPLTLESARPSHTSQYLCASSESRTGGNIQYFGAGTRLSVL.

The chain joins TRBV2 to TRBJ2-2; D might be TRBD2 (6 bases). The germline V gene encodes CDR1 SNHLY and CDR2 FYNNEI. The V gene lost 7 bases and the J gene lost 2 bases, with 14 bases spanning the gap. CDR3 length: 15 amino acids. The CDR3 nucleotides read TGTGCCAGCACCCTAGGGACTGTAAACACCGGGGAGCTGTTTTTT. This sequence encodes CASTLGTVNTGELFF. Filled out from reference TRBV2 and TRBJ2-2, the complete variable domain reads EPEVTQTPSHQVTQMGQEVILRCVPISNHLYFYWYRQILGQKVEFLVSFYNNEISEKSEIFDDQFSVERPDGSNFTLKIRSTKLEDSAMYFCASTLGTVNTGELFFGEGSRLTVL.

V gene TRBV2 combines with J gene TRBJ2-7, with TRBD2 identical over 9 bases. V trimming: 6 bases; J trimming: 2 bases; junction bases outside the gene matches: 8. Germline values: CDR1 SNHLY, CDR2 FYNNEI. The CDR3 length is 15 residues. DNA of the CDR3: TGTGCCAGCAGCGGGAGCGGGGGGTTTCCCTACGAGCAGTACTTC. This sequence encodes CASSGSGGFPYEQYF.

This clone was seen a single time. The chain carries TRBV6-5 and TRBJ1-2; possible D gene TRBD1, 6 bases. V lost 4 bases, J lost 2 bases, and 8 bases lay in between. The CDR3 contains 13 residues. The germline V gene encodes CDR1 MNHEY and CDR2 SVGAGI. The CDR3 DNA sequence: TGTGCCAGCAGTTCAGACAGGAACTATGGCTACACCTTC. Protein sequence: CASSSDRNYGYTF.